The subject of this entry is one T cell receptor beta chain. The antigen remains undetermined. The CDR3 loop spans 14 amino acids. V dropped 10 bases and J dropped 4; count of bases not matched to a gene: 8. CDR1 and CDR2 from the germline V gene are ENHRY and SYGVKD. Then a second PCR, running about 6 to 11 cycles, was carried out with a sample-barcoded 5' primer and a J-beta primer mix. TCRdb reprocessed the 5' RACE reads with MiXCR, giving one entry per CDR3 protein. The sample carries 750,000 to 950,000 distinct CDR3 sequences, 20% to 30% recorded once. The data belong to a study of blood T cells in healthy people across ages. Whole-study results and caveats: For the donors, CMV status was unknown and possibly confounded expanded clonotype changes.

The same sample was also used in a study of T cells of mothers and their children. According to that study: Random nucleotides (2-4) and sample barcodes were added by the M1S primer used in the second PCR. The TCR beta CDR3 read count exceeded 9.5 million for each mother and was about 2.8 million for each child.

The V and J genes are TRBV10-3 and TRBJ2-1; 9 positions agree with TRBD2. The sequence was obtained from a boy aged 5-17 years in good health. Sequenced sample: blood. Here the CDR3 DNA reads TGTGCCACCCAGGCTAGCGGGGAATACAATGAGCAGTTCTTC. It translates to CATQASGEYNEQFF.